The 7 T cell receptor beta chains below all came from one sample that was sequenced in a study of CD8 T cells in ankylosing spondylitis. TCRdb reprocessed the 5' RACE reads with MiXCR, giving one entry per CDR3 protein. The table lists 200,000 to 300,000 distinct CDR3 sequences, around 7.8% of them singletons, with 6.8% in the top ten. Material: blood, either unsorted or a sorted T cell fraction (not recorded which). These receptors were obtained from a male donor with ankylosing spondylitis or in good health (not recorded which).

At least ten counts were recorded for this clonotype. The chain recombines TRBV5-5 with TRBJ1-6, with a weak D call TRBD1 (6 bases). This CDR3 has 15 amino acids. The germline V gene encodes CDR1 SGHKS and CDR2 YYEKEE (reference sequence). V was shortened by 0 bases and J by 9 bases, with 13 bases between the two germline ends. CDR3: CASSLASGDSSPLHF. In DNA, the CDR3 is TGTGCCAGCAGCTTGGCCTCAGGGGATAGTTCACCCCTCCACTTT.

There are many counts of this clonotype. This chain joins TRBV20-1 and TRBJ1-3; D may be TRBD1 (6 bases). Germline CDR1 is DFQATT and CDR2 is SNEGSKA (reference sequence). This CDR3 region has 17 residues. The V and J ends lost 3 bases and 0 bases respectively, with 18 bases between them. The CDR3 is CSASRYSGAPSGNTIYF. CDR3 in DNA: TGCAGTGCTAGCCGATATTCGGGGGCCCCCTCTGGAAACACCATATATTTT.

This clonotype occurred many times. The chain is built from TRBV20-1 and TRBJ2-7; TRBD2 might be the D (6 bases). CDR1 and CDR2 (germline): DFQATT, SNEGSKA (reference sequence). The V end lost 6 bases, the J end lost 0 bases, and 18 bases lay between the germline ends. The CDR3 contains 15 residues. As DNA, the CDR3 is TGCAGTGCCCCAGGGACGCGGGGCTTCTCCTACGAGCAGTACTTC. This codes for CSAPGTRGFSYEQYF.

This clonotype has ten or more counts. The CDR3 region has the DNA TGTGCCAGCAGCTACGGGCCGATTGATGATTCACCCCTCCACTTT. Encoded protein: CASSYGPIDDSPLHF. The genes are TRBV7-2 and TRBJ1-6; D is uncertain. V lost 4 bases and J lost 8, with 15 bases in between. Germline V gives CDR1 SGHTA, CDR2 FQGNSA. The CDR3 extends over 15 amino acids.

This clonotype was detected many times. The J gene is TRBJ2-7, the V gene TRBV5-6; 11 nucleotides agree with TRBD1. CDR1 is SGHDT and CDR2 is YYEEEE in the germline V gene. The ends lost 5 bases at V and 7 bases at J; junction bases unmatched: 11. This CDR3 contains 15 residues. Written as DNA, the CDR3 is TGTGCCAGCAGGCGATTTGGACAGGGGGCAGGAGAGCAGTACTTC. Translation: CASRRFGQGAGEQYF.

Many counts were recorded for this clonotype. The chain uses TRBV29-1 and TRBJ2-1; no firm D call. CDR3 length equals 14 residues. The germline CDR1 and CDR2 sequences are SQVTM and ANQGSEA. V was clipped by 4 bases and J by 2 bases, with 12 bases between them. CDR3 nucleotides: TGCAGCGTTGTTGGCGGAACTCCCTACAATGAGCAGTTCTTC. Translating gives CSVVGGTPYNEQFF.

This clonotype was recorded many times. This chain uses TRBV20-1 with TRBJ2-6; possibly TRBD1 for D (5 bases). The CDR3 consists of 18 residues. CDR1 and CDR2 (germline): DFQATT, SNEGSKA (reference sequence). V was clipped by 6 bases and J by 0 bases, with 21 bases between them. For the CDR3, the DNA is TGCAGTGCCCCAGACGGCGGACAAGTCGACTCTGGGGCCAACGTCCTGACTTTC. This codes for CSAPDGGQVDSGANVLTF.